This paragraph reports one T cell receptor (beta chain). Its antigen is currently unknown. These data originate in a study of blood T cells in healthy people across ages. A second PCR, run for roughly 7 to 12 cycles, used a sample-barcoded 5' primer plus a J-beta primer mix. From the 5' RACE reads, TCRdb called clonotypes with MiXCR, one entry per CDR3 protein. The data contain about 590,000 distinct CDR3 sequences, about 28% of them singletons. CDR1 is DFQATT, CDR2 SNEGSKA, per germline (reference sequence). The CDR3 spans 14 residues. Study-wide results and limits: Possibly confounding the expanded clonotype changes was the fact that donor CMV status was unknown.

This TCR derives from a woman aged 80 or over in good health. The sequenced sample consisted of blood. The chain is built from TRBV20-1 and TRBJ2-7, with TRBD2 matching over 9 bases. The DNA matches TRBJ2-5 better at its end, which makes the J call doubtful. The CDR3 DNA sequence: TGCAGTGCTAGCCGAATAGCGGGAGTTGAGACCCAGTACTTC. It specifies CSASRIAGVETQYF.